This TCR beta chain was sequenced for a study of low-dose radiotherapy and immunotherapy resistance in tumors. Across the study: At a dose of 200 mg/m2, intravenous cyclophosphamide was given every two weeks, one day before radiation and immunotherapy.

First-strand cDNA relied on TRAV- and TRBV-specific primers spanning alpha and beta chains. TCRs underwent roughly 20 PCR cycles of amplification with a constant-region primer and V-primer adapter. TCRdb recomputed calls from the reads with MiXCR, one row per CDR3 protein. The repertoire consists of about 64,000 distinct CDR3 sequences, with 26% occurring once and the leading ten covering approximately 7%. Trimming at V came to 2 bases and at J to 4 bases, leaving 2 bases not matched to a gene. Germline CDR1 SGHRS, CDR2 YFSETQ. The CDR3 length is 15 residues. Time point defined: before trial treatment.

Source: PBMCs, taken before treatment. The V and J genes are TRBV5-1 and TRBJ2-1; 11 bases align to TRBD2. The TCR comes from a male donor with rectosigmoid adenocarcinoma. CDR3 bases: TGCGCCAGCAGCTTAGGGACTAGCGGTTACAATGAGCAGTTCTTC. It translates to CASSLGTSGYNEQFF.